This T cell receptor (beta chain) is from a study of beta chain features in type 1 diabetes. Sequenced material consisted of expressed TCRB transcripts (all of the isolated RNA was reverse transcribed). Sequenced by immunoSEQ multiplex PCR; TCRdb stores in-frame clones only, minus some. The data contain 350,000 or so clones, around 20% of them singletons. Sequences were obtained from naive CD4+ T cells from blood. The TCR comes from a woman between 18 and 30 years old in good health.

The CDR3 loop is CASSVNTGELFF. The CDR3 region has the DNA TGCGCCAGCAGCGTAAACACCGGGGAGCTGTTTTTT. V usage is TRBV5-1 and J usage is TRBJ2-2, with D uncertain. Germline V gene sequence: CDR1 SGHRS, CDR2 YFSETQ. Trimming took 4 bases from V and 2 from J, leaving 3 bases between them. The CDR3 covers 12 residues.